The clone carrying this T cell receptor beta chain was observed a handful of times. Profiled with immunoSEQ multiplex PCR; TCRdb holds only in-frame clones, not every one. The sample has roughly 49,000 clones, around 90% seen once. This sample is part of a study of PD-L1 blockade in urothelial cancer. V trimming: 0 bases; J trimming: 5 bases; junction bases outside the gene matches: 9. This CDR3 is 16 amino acids long. Germline CDR1 and CDR2: SGHDT and YYEEEE. The chain couples TRBV5-6 to TRBJ1-1, with 8 bases lining up with TRBD1. This material consisted of PBMCs, taken around atezolizumab (anti-PD-L1) treatment. This clonotype was obtained from a man aged 60 to 69 with urothelial cancer. CDR3 DNA: TGTGCCAGCAGCTTGGCCCCGGGCAGGGGGCGGACTGAAGCTTTCTTT. Its translation: CASSLAPGRGRTEAFF.